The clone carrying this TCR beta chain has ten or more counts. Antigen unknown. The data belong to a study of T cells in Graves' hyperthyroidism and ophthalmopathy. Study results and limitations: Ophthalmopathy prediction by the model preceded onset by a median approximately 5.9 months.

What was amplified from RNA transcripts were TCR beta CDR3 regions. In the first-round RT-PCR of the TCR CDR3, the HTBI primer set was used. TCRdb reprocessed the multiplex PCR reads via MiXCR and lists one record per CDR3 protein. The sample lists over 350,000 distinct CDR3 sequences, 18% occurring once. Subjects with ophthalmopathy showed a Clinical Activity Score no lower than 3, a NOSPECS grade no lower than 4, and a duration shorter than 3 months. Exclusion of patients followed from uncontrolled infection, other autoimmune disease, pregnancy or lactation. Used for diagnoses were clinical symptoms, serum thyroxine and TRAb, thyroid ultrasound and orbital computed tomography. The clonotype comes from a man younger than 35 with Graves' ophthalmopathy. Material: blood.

The DNA of the CDR3 is TGTGCCAGCTCACCGGTAGCAGACAATGAGCAGTTCTTC. This codes for CASSPVADNEQFF. The genes are TRBV18 and TRBJ2-1, with unresolved D. Germline assignment: CDR1 KGHSH and CDR2 LQKENI. V lost 3 bases, J lost 5 bases, and 8 bases lay in between. The CDR3 length is 13 residues.